This T cell receptor beta chain stems from a study of control samples from healthy donors and cancer patients. Assay used: immunoSEQ multiplex PCR; TCRdb lists only in-frame clones, some missing. This sample yields about 140,000 clones, of which about 90% are seen a single time; 5.5% to 9% belongs to the top ten. V lost 0 bases and J 12 bases, leaving 18 bases between the germline ends. The CDR3 runs to 15 residues. The V gene's germline CDR1 is LGHDT and CDR2 YNNKEL (reference sequence). Material: blood. This TCR was sampled from a young man in good health. The chain has TRBV3-1 (or the pseudogene TRBV3-2) and TRBJ2-4, with D uncertain. The CDR3: CASSQENSPKKGQYF. The CDR3 DNA reads as TGTGCCAGCAGCCAAGAAAACAGCCCCAAAAAGGGTCAGTACTTC.